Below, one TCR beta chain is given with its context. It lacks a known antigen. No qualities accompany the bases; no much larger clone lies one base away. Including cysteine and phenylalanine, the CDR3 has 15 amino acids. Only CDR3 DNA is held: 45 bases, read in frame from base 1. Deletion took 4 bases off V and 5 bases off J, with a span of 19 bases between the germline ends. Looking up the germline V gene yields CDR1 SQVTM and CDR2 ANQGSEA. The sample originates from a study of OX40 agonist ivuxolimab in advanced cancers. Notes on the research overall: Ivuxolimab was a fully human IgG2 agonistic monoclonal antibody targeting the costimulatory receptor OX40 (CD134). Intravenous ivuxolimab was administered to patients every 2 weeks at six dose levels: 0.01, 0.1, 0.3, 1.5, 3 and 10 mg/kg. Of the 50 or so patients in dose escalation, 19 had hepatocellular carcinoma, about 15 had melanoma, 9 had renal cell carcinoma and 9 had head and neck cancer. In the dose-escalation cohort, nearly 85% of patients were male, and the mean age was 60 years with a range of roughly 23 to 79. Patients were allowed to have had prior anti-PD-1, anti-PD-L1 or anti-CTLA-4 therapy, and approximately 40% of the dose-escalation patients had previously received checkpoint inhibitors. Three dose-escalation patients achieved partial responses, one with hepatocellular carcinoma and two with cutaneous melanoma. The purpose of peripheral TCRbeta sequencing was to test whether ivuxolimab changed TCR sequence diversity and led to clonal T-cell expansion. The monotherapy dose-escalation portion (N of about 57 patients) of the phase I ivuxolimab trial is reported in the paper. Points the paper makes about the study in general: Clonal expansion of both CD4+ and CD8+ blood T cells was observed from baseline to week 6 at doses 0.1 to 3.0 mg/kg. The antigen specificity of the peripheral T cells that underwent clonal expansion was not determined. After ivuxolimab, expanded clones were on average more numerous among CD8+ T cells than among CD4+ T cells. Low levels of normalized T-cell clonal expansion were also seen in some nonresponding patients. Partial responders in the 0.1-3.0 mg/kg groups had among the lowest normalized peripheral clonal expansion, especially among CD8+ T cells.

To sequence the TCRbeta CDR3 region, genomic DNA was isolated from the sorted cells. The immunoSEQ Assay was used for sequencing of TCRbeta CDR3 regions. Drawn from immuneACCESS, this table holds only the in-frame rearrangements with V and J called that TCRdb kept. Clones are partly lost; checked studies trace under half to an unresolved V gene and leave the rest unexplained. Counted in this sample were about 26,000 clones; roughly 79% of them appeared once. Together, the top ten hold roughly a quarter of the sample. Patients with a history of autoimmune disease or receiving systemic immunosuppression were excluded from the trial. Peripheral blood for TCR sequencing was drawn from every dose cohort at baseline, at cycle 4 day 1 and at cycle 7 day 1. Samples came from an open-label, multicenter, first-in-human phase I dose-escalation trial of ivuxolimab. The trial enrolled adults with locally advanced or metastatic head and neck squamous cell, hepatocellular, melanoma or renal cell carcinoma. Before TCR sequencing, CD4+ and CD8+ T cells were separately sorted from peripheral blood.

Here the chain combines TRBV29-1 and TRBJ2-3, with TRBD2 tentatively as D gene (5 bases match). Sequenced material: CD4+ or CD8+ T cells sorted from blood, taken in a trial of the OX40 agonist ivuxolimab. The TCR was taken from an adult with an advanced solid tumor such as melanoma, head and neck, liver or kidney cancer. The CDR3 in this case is CSVVPLTHAGDTQYF. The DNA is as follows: TGCAGCGTTGTGCCGTTGACGCACGCGGGAGATACGCAGTATTTT.